Listed below are T cell receptor beta chains from one sample, sequenced in a study of blood T cell repertoires in COVID-19. TCRdb keeps only in-frame clones here, not all; method: immunoSEQ multiplex PCR. The table shows under 200,000 clones, with roughly 90% occurring only once. Sequenced: PBMCs or T cells enriched from blood (not recorded which). These TCRs come from a woman aged 18-30 years who had recovered from COVID-19. Both conserved end residues are part of each CDR3. A D gene is named only where the DNA matches it firmly. Clone size appears in some rows only: once, few, many, or a class for an expanded clone.

TRBD1,TRBV6-1,TRBJ1-6,-,TGTGCCAGCAGTGGACAGGGGAGCTCCTATAATTCACCCCTCCACTTT,CASSGQGSSYNSPLHF
-,TRBV27,TRBJ1-4,-,TGTGCCAGCAGCCCACAGCCGACAACTAATGAAAAACTGTTTTTT,CASSPQPTTNEKLFF
-,TRBV13,TRBJ2-2,-,TGTGCCAGCAGCTCCGGGTCTTTTTCCACCGGGGAGCTGTTTTTT,CASSSGSFSTGELFF
TRBD1,TRBV2,TRBJ1-6,-,TGTGCCAGCTGTCAGACAGGGAGGAATTCACCCCTCCACTTT,CASCQTGRNSPLHF
TRBD1,TRBV6-5,TRBJ2-7,-,TGTGCCAGCAGTTACCGGACAGGCACCTACGAGCAGTACTTC,CASSYRTGTYEQYF
TRBD1,TRBV30,TRBJ1-3,-,TGTGCCTGGAGTCCGACAGGGGGAAACACCATATATTTT,CAWSPTGGNTIYF
TRBD1,TRBV5-1,TRBJ1-2,-,TGCGCCAGCAGCTTTGGGACAGGGGATGGCTACACCTTC,CASSFGTGDGYTF
-,TRBV12-3/TRBV12-4,TRBJ1-1,-,TGTGCCAGCAGTTTAACAGGGAATGAAGCTTTCTTT,CASSLTGNEAFF
TRBD1,TRBV5-5,TRBJ1-6,-,TGTGCCAGCAGCTGGGACAGTGGTTATAATTCACCCCTCCACTTT,CASSWDSGYNSPLHF
-,TRBV12-3/TRBV12-4,TRBJ2-7,-,TGTGCCAGCAGGGGAGGCCACGAGCAGTACTTC,CASRGGHEQYF
-,TRBV28,TRBJ1-6,-,TGTGCCAGCAGTTCCGGACAGTCAGGGAATTCACCCCTCCACTTT,CASSSGQSGNSPLHF
TRBD1,TRBV3-1/TRBV3-2,TRBJ1-1,-,TGTGCCAGCAGCCCAACGGACAGGGGGCTGTTGGAAGGTACTGAAGCTTTCTTT,CASSPTDRGLLEGTEAFF
-,TRBV12-5,TRBJ1-4,-,TGTGCTAGTGGTTTGGTACCTGAGTGGGAAAAACTGTTTTTT,CASGLVPEWEKLFF
-,TRBV4-1,TRBJ1-6,once,TGCGCCAGCAGCCAGGGACCGTGGGGGGTCTCCTATAATTCACCCCTCCACTTT,CASSQGPWGVSYNSPLHF
TRBD1,TRBV29-1,TRBJ2-5,-,TGCAGCGGGTGGACAGGGGCCGAAGAGACCCAGTACTTC,CSGWTGAEETQYF
TRBD1,TRBV6-5,TRBJ1-5,-,TGTGCCAGCAGTCGACAGGGAGAGGGCGGTCAGCCCCAGCATTTT,CASSRQGEGGQPQHF
TRBD2,TRBV7-9,TRBJ2-3,-,TGTGCCAGCAGCCAACTAGCGCAACCTAGCACAGATACGCAGTATTTT,CASSQLAQPSTDTQYF
TRBD2,TRBV20-1,TRBJ2-3,-,TGCAGTGCTAATGACGGGGGGGCCCCAGATACGCAGTATTTT,CSANDGGAPDTQYF
-,TRBV11-2,TRBJ1-2,-,TGTGCCAGCAGCTTAGGACAGTTTTTAAACTATGGCTACACCTTC,CASSLGQFLNYGYTF
-,TRBV5-1,TRBJ2-5,-,TGCGCCAGCAGCCTGGGATCGGCCCAGTACTTC,CASSLGSAQYF
TRBD1,TRBV2,TRBJ1-2,-,TGTGCCAGCCTGGGACAGGCCTATGGCTACACCTTC,CASLGQAYGYTF
TRBD1,TRBV27,TRBJ1-1,-,TGTGCCAGCAGCCACAGACAGGGGATCGGCCTGGGGAACACTGAAGCTTTCTTT,CASSHRQGIGLGNTEAFF
-,TRBV3-1/TRBV3-2,TRBJ2-7,-,TGTGCCAGCAGCCAAGCCCCCGGGTCCGGCTCCTACGAGCAGTACTTC,CASSQAPGSGSYEQYF
TRBD1,TRBV6-1,TRBJ1-5,few,TGTGCCAGCAGTGAAATTGCAGGGGGAAGTAGCAATCAGCCCCAGCATTTT,CASSEIAGGSSNQPQHF
-,TRBV5-6,TRBJ1-2,once,TGTGCCAGCAGCTTGCCGACAGCCTATGGCTACACCTTC,CASSLPTAYGYTF
TRBD1,TRBV5-6,TRBJ1-5,-,TGTGCCAGCAGCTCAGGGACAGGGCTTAATCAGCCCCAGCATTTT,CASSSGTGLNQPQHF
TRBD1,TRBV11-2,TRBJ1-1,many,TGTGCCAGCAGCCAAACTCAGGGAGACAGGGGGAACACTGAAGCTTTCTTT,CASSQTQGDRGNTEAFF
TRBD1,TRBV3-1/TRBV3-2,TRBJ1-5,few,TGTGCCAGCAGCCAAGAGGTCCTGACAGGGGGCCAGCCCCAGCATTTT,CASSQEVLTGGQPQHF
-,TRBV4-1,TRBJ1-4,-,TGCGCCAGCAGCCGCCCCGGGGAAAAACTGTTTTTT,CASSRPGEKLFF
TRBD1,TRBV10-3,TRBJ1-5,-,TGTGCCATCAGTGAGGACAGGGGGAGTGTCTATCAGCCCCAGCATTTT,CAISEDRGSVYQPQHF
-,TRBV11-2,TRBJ1-1,once,TGTGCCAGCAGCTTACGGGGAGGTGGCACTGAAGCTTTCTTT,CASSLRGGGTEAFF
TRBD2,TRBV3-1/TRBV3-2,TRBJ2-2,-,TGTGCCAGCAGCCAAGATACCCTAGCGGGGACCGGGGAGCTGTTTTTT,CASSQDTLAGTGELFF
TRBD2,TRBV11-2,TRBJ2-3,-,TGTGCCAGCAGCTTTCTCGCGGGGGGGCCTGTGGATACGCAGTATTTT,CASSFLAGGPVDTQYF
-,TRBV19,TRBJ1-3,-,TGTGCCAGTAGTCCCAGGGGAGGAAACACCATATATTTT,CASSPRGGNTIYF
-,TRBV9,TRBJ2-7,-,TGTGCCAGCAGCGTCGGGAGTGCCTCCTACGAGCAGTACTTC,CASSVGSASYEQYF
-,TRBV19,TRBJ1-2,-,TGTGCCAGTAGTATCGGGGGAGGTAATGGCTACACCTTC,CASSIGGGNGYTF
TRBD1,TRBV6-5,TRBJ2-1,-,TGTGCCAGCCCCCGGGACAGCTACAATGAGCAGTTCTTC,CASPRDSYNEQFF
TRBD1,TRBV5-5,TRBJ1-2,-,TGTGCCAGCAGCTGGGACAGGGCCTTGTATGGCTACACCTTC,CASSWDRALYGYTF
-,TRBV25-1,TRBJ2-5,-,TGTGCCAGCAGTGAAGTTTCCCGGGGGGAGACCCAGTACTTC,CASSEVSRGETQYF
TRBD2,TRBV9,TRBJ2-7,-,TGTGCCAGCAGCGTAGAAGCGGGGGGGCCACCCTACGAGCAGTACTTC,CASSVEAGGPPYEQYF
-,TRBV9,TRBJ1-1,-,TGTGCCAGCAGCGTAGGCGGGACGTCTGAAGCTTTCTTT,CASSVGGTSEAFF
-,TRBV3-1/TRBV3-2,TRBJ1-6,-,TGTGCCAGCAGCCAGGGGGCCTTAGTTAATTCACCCCTCCACTTT,CASSQGALVNSPLHF
TRBD1,TRBV30,TRBJ2-1,-,TGTGCCTGGACCCGGACAGGGTCTTTCGATGAGCAGTTCTTC,CAWTRTGSFDEQFF
TRBD2,TRBV4-1,TRBJ2-1,-,TGCGCCAGCAGCCAAGTAGGGACTAGCGGGGGGGCATCGGATGAGCAGTTCTTC,CASSQVGTSGGASDEQFF
TRBD1,TRBV10-3,TRBJ2-3,-,TGTGCCATCAGCCCAGACAGGGCAACGCAGTATTTT,CAISPDRATQYF
TRBD2,TRBV19,TRBJ2-5,-,TGTGCCAGTAGTATATCCATCGGCGGGAGAGAGACCCAGTACTTC,CASSISIGGRETQYF
-,TRBV30,TRBJ1-4,-,TGTGCCTGGAGTTGGGTAGGGGTAGGGTTGGGCCAGAATAATGAAAAACTGTTTTTT,CAWSWVGVGLGQNNEKLFF
-,TRBV30,TRBJ1-6,few,TGTGCCTGGAGTCACTCCGCCGAGGGATCACCCCTCCACTTT,CAWSHSAEGSPLHF
TRBD1,TRBV11-2,TRBJ1-2,-,TGTGCCAGCAGCCCCGGGACAGGCTATGGCTACACCTTC,CASSPGTGYGYTF
TRBD1,TRBV7-9,TRBJ1-1,-,TGTGCCAGCAGCCGGACAGGGACCTCGAACACTGAAGCTTTCTTT,CASSRTGTSNTEAFF
-,TRBV2,TRBJ2-3,-,TGTGCCAGCAAGGGGATGTCTAGCACAGATACGCAGTATTTT,CASKGMSSTDTQYF
-,TRBV7-6,TRBJ2-5,-,TGTGCCAGCAGCTTAGGATCGGGGGACCCATGGGCAGAGACCCAGTACTTC,CASSLGSGDPWAETQYF
-,TRBV27,TRBJ1-4,-,TGTGCCAGCAGTATCCGACAGAATGAAAAACTGTTTTTT,CASSIRQNEKLFF
TRBD1,TRBV7-9,TRBJ1-5,-,TGTGCCAGCAGCCTCAATGACGGACAGGTCCCCGCTCAGCCCCAGCATTTT,CASSLNDGQVPAQPQHF